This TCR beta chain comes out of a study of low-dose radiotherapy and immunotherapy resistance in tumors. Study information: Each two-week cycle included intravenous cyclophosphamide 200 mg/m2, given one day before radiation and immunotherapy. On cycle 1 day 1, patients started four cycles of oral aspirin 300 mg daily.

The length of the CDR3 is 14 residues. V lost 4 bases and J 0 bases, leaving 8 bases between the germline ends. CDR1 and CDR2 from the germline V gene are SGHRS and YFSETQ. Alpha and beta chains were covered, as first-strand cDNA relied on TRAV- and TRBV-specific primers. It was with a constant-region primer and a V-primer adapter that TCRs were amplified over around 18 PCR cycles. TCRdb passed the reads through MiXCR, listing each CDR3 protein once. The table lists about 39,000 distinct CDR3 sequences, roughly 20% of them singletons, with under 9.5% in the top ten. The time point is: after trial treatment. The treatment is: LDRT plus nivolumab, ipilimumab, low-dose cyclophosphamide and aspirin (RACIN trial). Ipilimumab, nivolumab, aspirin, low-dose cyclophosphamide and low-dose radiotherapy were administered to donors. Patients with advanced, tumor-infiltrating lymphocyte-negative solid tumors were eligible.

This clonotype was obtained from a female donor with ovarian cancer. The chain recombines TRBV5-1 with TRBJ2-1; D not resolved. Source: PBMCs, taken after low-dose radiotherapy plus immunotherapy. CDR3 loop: CASSLQVSYNEQFF. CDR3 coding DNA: TGCGCCAGCAGCCTCCAGGTCTCCTACAATGAGCAGTTCTTC. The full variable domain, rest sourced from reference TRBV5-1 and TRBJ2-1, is KAGVTQTPRYLIKTRGQQVTLSCSPISGHRSVSWYQQTPGQGLQFLFEYFSETQRNKGNFPGRFSGRQFSNSRSEMNVSTLELGDSALYLCASSLQVSYNEQFFGPGTRLTVL.